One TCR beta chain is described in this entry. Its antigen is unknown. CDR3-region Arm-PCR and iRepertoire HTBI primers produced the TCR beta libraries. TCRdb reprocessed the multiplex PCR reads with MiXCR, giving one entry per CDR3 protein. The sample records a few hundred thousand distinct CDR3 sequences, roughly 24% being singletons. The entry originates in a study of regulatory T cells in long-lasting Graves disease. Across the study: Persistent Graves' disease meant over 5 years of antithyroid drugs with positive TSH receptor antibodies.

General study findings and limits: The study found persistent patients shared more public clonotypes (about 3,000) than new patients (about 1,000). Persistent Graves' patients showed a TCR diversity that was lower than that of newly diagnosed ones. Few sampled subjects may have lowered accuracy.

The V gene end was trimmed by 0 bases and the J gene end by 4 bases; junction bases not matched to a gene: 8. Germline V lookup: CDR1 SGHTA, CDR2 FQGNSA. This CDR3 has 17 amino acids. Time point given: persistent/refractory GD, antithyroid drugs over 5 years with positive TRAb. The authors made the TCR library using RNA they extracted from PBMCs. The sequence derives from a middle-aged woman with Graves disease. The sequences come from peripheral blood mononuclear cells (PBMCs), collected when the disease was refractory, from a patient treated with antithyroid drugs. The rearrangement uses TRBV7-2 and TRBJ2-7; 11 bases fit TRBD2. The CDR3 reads CASSLAGTSGSPYEQYF. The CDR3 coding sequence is TGTGCCAGCAGCTTAGCTGGAACTAGCGGGAGTCCGTACGAGCAGTACTTC.